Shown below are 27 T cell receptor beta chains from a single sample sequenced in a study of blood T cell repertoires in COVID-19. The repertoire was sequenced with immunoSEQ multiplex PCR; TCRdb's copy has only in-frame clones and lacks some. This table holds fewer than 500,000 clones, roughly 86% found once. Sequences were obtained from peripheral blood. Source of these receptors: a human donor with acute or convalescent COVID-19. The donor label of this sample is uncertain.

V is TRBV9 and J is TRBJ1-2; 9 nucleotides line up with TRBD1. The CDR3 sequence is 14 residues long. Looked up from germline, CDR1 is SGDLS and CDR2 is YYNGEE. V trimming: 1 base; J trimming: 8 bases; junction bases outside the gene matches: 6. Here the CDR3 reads CASSVTQGAAGYTF. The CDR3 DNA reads TGTGCCAGCAGCGTAACACAGGGGGCTGCAGGCTACACCTTC. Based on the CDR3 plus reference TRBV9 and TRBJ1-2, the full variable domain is DSGVTQTPKHLITATGQRVTLRCSPRSGDLSVYWYQQSLDQGLQFLIQYYNGEERAKGNILERFSAQQFPDLHSELNLSSLELGDSALYFCASSVTQGAAGYTFGSGTRLTVV.

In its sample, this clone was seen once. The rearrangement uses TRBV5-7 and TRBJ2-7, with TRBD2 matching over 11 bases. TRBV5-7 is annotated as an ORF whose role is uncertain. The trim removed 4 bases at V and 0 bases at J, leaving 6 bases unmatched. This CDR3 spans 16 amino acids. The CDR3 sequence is CASSHRTSGLSYEQYF. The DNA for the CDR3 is TGTGCCAGCAGCCACCGGACTAGCGGGCTCTCCTACGAGCAGTACTTC.

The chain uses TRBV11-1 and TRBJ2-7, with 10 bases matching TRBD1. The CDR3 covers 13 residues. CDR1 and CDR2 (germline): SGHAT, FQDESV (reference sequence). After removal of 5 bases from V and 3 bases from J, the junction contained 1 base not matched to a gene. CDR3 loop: CASSRTGGYEQYF. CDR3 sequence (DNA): TGTGCCAGCAGCCGGACAGGGGGCTACGAGCAGTACTTC.

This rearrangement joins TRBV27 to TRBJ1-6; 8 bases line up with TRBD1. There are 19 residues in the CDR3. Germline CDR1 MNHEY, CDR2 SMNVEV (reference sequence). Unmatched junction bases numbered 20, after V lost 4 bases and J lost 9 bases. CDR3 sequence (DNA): TGTGCCAGCAGTTCCCGCGGACAGGGAAGATGGGCCTATGGTTCACCCCTCCACTTT. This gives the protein CASSSRGQGRWAYGSPLHF.

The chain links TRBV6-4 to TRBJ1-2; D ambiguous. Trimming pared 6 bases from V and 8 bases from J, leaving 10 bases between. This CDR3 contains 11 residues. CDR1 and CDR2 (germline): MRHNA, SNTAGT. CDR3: CASRSNWGYTF. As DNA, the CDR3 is TGTGCCAGCAGGTCAAACTGGGGCTACACCTTC.

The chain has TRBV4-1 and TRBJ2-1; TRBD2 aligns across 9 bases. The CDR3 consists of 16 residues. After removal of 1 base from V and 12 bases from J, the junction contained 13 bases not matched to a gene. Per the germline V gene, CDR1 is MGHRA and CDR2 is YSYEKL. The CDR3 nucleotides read TGCGCCAGCAGCCAAGCGGTTAGCGGGAGTGAAAGGTCGCAGTTCTTC. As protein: CASSQAVSGSERSQFF.

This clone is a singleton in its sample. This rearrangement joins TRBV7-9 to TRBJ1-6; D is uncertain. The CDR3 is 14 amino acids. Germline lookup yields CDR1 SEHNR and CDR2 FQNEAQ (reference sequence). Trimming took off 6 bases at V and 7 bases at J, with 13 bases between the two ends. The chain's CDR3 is CASSQDTANSPLHF. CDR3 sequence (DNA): TGTGCCAGCAGTCAAGACACAGCAAATTCACCCCTCCACTTT. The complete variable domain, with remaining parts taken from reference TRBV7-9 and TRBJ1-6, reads DTGVSQNPRHKITKRGQNVTFRCDPISEHNRLYWYRQTLGQGPEFLTYFQNEAQLEKSRLLSDRFSAERPKGSFSTLEIQRTEQGDSAMYLCASSQDTANSPLHFGNGTRLTVT.

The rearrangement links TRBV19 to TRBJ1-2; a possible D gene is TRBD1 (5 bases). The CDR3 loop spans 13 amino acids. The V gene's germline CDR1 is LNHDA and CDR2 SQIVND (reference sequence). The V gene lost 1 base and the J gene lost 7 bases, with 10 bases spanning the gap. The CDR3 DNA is TGTGCCAGTAGTATAGGAAGGGGCGGTGGCTACACCTTC. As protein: CASSIGRGGGYTF.

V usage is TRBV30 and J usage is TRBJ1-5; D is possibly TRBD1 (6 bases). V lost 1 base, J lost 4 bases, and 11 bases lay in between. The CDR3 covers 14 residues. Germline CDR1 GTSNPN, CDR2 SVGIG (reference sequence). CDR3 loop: CAWSAGASNQPQHF. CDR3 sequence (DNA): TGTGCCTGGAGTGCAGGGGCCTCTAATCAGCCCCAGCATTTT.

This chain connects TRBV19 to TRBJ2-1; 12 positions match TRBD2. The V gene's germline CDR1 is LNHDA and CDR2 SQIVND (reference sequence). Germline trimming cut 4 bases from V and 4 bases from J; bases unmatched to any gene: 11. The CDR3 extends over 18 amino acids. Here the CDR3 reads CASSTSSGRAGTYNEQFF. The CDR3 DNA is TGTGCCAGTAGTACATCTAGCGGGAGGGCTGGAACGTACAATGAGCAGTTCTTC.

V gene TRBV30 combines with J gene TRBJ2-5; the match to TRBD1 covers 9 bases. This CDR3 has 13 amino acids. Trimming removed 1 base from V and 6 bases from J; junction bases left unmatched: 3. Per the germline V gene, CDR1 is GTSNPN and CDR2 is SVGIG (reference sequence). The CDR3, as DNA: TGTGCCTGGAGTGAAACAGGGGGCCAGACCCAGTACTTC. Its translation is CAWSETGGQTQYF.

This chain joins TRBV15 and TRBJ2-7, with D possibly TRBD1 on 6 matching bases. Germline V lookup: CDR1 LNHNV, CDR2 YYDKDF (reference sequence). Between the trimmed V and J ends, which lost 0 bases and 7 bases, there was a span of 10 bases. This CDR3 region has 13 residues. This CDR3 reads CATSRDQRGEQYF. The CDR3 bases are TGTGCCACCAGCAGAGATCAGAGGGGGGAGCAGTACTTC.

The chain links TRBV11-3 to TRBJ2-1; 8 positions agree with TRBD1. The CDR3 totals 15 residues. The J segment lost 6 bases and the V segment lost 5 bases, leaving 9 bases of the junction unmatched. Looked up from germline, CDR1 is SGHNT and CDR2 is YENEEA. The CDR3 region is CASSVGGTGSNEQFF. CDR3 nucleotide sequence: TGTGCCAGCAGCGTAGGAGGGACAGGAAGCAATGAGCAGTTCTTC.

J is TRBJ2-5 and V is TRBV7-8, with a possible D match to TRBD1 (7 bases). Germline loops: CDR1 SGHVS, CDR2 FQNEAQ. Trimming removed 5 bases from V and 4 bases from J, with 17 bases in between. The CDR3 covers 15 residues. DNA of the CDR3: TGTGCCAGCAGCGTAATCTCAGGGGGAGGAGAGACCCAGTACTTC. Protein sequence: CASSVISGGGETQYF.

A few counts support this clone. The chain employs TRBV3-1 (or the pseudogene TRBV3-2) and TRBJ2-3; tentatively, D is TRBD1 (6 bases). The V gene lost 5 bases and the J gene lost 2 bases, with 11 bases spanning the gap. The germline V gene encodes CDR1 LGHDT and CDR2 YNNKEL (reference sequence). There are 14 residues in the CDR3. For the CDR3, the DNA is TGTGCCAGCAGCGAGGACAGTTACACAGATACGCAGTATTTT. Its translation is CASSEDSYTDTQYF.

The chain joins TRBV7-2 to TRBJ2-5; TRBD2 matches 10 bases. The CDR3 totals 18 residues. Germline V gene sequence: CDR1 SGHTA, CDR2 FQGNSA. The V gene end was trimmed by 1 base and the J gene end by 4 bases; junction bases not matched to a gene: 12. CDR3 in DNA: TGTGCCAGCAGCTTAGGGGGTGCGTTGAGCGGGAGGGGAGAGACCCAGTACTTC. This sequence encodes CASSLGGALSGRGETQYF.

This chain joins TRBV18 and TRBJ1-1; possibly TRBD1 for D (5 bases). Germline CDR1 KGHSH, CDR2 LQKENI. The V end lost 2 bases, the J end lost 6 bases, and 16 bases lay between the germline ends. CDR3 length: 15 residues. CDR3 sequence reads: CASSPGYIGTSEAFF. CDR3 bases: TGTGCCAGCTCACCAGGTTACATCGGGACTTCTGAAGCTTTCTTT.

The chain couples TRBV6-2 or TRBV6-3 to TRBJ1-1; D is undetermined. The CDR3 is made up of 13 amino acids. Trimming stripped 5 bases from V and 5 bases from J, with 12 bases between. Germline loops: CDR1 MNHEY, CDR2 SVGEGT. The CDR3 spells CASSTTVQTEAFF. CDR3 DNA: TGTGCCAGCAGTACTACGGTCCAGACTGAAGCTTTCTTT.

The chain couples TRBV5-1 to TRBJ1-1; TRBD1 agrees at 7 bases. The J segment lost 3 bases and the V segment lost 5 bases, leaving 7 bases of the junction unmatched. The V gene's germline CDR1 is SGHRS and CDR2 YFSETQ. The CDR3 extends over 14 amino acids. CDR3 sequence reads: CASRPLDRDTEAFF. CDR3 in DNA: TGCGCCAGCAGGCCCCTCGACAGGGACACTGAAGCTTTCTTT. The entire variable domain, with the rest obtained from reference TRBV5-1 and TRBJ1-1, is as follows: KAGVTQTPRYLIKTRGQQVTLSCSPISGHRSVSWYQQTPGQGLQFLFEYFSETQRNKGNFPGRFSGRQFSNSRSEMNVSTLELGDSALYLCASRPLDRDTEAFFGQGTRLTVV.

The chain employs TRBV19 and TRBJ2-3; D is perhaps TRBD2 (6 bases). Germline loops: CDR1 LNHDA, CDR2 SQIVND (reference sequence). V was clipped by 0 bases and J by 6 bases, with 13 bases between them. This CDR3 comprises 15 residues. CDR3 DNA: TGTGCCAGTAGTATAGATCATAGCGGCCGCGATACGCAGTATTTT. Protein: CASSIDHSGRDTQYF.

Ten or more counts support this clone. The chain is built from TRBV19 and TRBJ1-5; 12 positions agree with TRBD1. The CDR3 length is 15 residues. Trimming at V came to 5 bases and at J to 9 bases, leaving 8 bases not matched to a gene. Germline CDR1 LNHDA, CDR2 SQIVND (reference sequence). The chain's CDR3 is CASSRDRGLSRPQHF. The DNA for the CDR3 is TGTGCCAGTAGTCGGGACAGGGGGCTTAGTAGGCCCCAGCATTTT.

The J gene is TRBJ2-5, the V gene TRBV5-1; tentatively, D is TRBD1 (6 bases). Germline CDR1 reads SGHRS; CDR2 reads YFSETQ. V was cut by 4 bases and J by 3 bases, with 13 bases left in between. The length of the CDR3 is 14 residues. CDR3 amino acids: CASSRQGLKETQYF. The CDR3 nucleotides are TGCGCCAGCAGCAGGCAGGGGTTAAAAGAGACCCAGTACTTC.

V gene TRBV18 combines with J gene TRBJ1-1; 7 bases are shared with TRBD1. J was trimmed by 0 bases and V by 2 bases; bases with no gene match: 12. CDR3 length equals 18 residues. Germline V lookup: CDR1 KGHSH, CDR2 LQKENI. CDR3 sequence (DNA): TGTGCCAGCTCACCAAAGACTCAAAACAGGGGAATGAACACTGAAGCTTTCTTT. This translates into CASSPKTQNRGMNTEAFF.

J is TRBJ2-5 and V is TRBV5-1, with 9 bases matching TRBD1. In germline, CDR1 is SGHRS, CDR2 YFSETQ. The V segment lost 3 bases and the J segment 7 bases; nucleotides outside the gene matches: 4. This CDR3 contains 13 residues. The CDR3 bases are TGCGCCAGCAGCTGGGACAGGGAAGGGACCCAGTACTTC. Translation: CASSWDREGTQYF.

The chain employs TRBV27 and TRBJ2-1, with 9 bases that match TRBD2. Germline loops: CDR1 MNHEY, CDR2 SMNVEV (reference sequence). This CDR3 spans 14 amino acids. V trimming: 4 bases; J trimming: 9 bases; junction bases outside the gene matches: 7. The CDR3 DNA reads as TGTGCCAGCAGTTGGACTAGCGTTTTGGGTGAGCAGTTCTTC. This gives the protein CASSWTSVLGEQFF.

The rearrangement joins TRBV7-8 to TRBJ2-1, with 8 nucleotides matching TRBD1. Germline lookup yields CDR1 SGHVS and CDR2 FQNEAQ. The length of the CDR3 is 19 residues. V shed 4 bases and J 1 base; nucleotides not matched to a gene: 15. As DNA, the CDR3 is TGTGCCAGCAGCTCCTCGACCCCCTTTGGACAGGGTTCCTACAATGAGCAGTTCTTC. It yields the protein CASSSSTPFGQGSYNEQFF.

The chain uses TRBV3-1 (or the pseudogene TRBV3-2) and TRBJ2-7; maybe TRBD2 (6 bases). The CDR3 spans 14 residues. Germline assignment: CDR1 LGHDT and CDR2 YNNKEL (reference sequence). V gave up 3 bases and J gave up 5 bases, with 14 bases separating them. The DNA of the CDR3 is TGTGCCAGCAGCCAGGCTAGCGAGGGCCACGAGCAGTACTTC. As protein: CASSQASEGHEQYF.